The T cell receptor beta chain under discussion was sequenced for a study of human T cells and chemical hapten exposure. In the study overall: Weekly diphenylcyclopropenone doses were given to patients' scalps across the approximately 23-week study.

TCRdb re-called the RACE reads through MiXCR, storing one row per CDR3 protein. In the table there are 100,000 or so distinct CDR3 sequences, nearly 35% of which are singletons. Noted time point: patch test 3, about 24 weeks after DPC sensitization. Treatment indicated: therapeutic diphenylcyclopropenone sensitization with weekly scalp DPC. Phlebotomy was performed prior to application of every patch test. The V gene lost 5 bases and the J gene lost 8 bases, with 18 bases spanning the gap. There are 13 residues in the CDR3. CDR1 and CDR2 (germline): DFQATT, SNEGSKA (reference sequence). Study-wide points: No alteration of TCRs above 1 in 1000 frequency was seen with DPC sensitization. Expanded TCRs produced significantly more large CDR3 similarity clusters than controls did.

To note about this clonotype: Antigen unknown.

The TCR originated in a man aged 40-50 years with alopecia areata. Some clones in this sample may be carry-over from other donors' samples. The chain uses TRBV20-1 and TRBJ1-1, with D perhaps matching TRBD1 (6 bases). Sequenced here: whole blood, sampled in connection with sensitization to the hapten diphenylcyclopropenone (DPC). Here the CDR3 DNA reads TGCAGTGCTTCCTTTGGAGGGGGTTTGGAAGCTTTCTTT. Its protein is CSASFGGGLEAFF.